This T cell receptor (beta chain) was obtained from a study of T cell repertoires in cytomegalovirus infection. Study in general: It can be stated that public TCR beta signatures indicated CMV infection as well as a matching HLA type.

TCRdb reprocessed the reads via MiXCR and lists one record per CDR3 protein. Of 300,000 to 400,000 distinct CDR3 sequences listed, over 7.5% are singletons. In germline, CDR1 is MNHEY, CDR2 SVGAGI. This CDR3 region has 16 residues. The V segment lost 1 base and the J segment 4 bases; nucleotides outside the gene matches: 6. This clonotype was observed once. The antigen remains unidentified. Broader study findings: Dominating the ex vivo response were HLA-C-restricted CMV-specific TCR beta clonotypes. Based on cumulative public TCR beta family frequency, carriers of CMV plus the relevant HLA were identified.

Sequencing input: PBMCs. The chain joins TRBV6-5 to TRBJ2-3; 9 bases are shared with TRBD1. The receptor was isolated from a human donor in good health (CMV status not recorded). Some clones in this sample may be carry-over from other donors' samples. The CDR3 reads CASSYWGTGSSDTQYF. CDR3 nucleotides: TGTGCCAGCAGTTACTGGGGGACAGGGAGTTCAGATACGCAGTATTTT.